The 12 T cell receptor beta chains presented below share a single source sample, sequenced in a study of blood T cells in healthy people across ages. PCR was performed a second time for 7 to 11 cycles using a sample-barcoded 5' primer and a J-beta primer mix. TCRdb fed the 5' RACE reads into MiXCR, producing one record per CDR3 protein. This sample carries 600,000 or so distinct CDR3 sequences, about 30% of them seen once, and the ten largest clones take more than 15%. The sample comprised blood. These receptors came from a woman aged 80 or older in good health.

The CDR3, as DNA: TGCAGTGCTAGAGATCCCGGGAGTAATGGCTACACCTTC. This sequence encodes CSARDPGSNGYTF. The chain couples TRBV20-1 to TRBJ1-2; D is unresolved. This CDR3 is built from 13 residues. Germline V gene sequence: CDR1 DFQATT, CDR2 SNEGSKA (reference sequence). V shed 0 bases and J shed 6 bases, with 11 bases lying between them.

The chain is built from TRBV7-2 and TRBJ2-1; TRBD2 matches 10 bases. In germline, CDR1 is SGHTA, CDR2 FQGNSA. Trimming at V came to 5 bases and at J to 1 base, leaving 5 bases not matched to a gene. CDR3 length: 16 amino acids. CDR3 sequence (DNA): TGTGCCAGCAGCCGATTTAGCGGGAGGTCCTACAATGAGCAGTTCTTC. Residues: CASSRFSGRSYNEQFF.

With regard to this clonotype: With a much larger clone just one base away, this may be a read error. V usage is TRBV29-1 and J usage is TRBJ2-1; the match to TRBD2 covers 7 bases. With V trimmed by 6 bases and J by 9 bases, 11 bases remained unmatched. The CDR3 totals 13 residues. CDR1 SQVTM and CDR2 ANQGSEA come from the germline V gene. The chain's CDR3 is CSVADWRETEQFF. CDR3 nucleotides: TGCAGCGTCGCTGACTGGCGGGAGACTGAGCAGTTCTTC.

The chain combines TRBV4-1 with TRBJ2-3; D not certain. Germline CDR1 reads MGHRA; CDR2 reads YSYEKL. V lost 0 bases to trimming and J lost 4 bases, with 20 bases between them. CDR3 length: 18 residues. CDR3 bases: TGCGCCAGCAGCCAAGATAGGTCAAGCAATGGTCAAGCAGATACGCAGTATTTT. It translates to CASSQDRSSNGQADTQYF.

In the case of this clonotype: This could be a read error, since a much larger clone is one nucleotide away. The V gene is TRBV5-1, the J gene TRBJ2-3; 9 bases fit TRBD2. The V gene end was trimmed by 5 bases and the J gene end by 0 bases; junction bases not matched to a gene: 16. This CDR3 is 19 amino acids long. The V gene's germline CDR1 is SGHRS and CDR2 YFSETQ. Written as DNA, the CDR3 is TGCGCCAGCAGGCCGGGACCAGCGGGGGGTATGACTAGCACAGATACGCAGTATTTT. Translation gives CASRPGPAGGMTSTDTQYF.

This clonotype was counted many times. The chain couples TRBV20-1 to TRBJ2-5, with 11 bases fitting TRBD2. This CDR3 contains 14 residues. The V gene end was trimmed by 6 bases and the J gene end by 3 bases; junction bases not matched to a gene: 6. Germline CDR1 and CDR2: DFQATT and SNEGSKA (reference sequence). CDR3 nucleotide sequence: TGCAGTGCACATCCACTAGCGGGGGAAGAGACCCAGTACTTC. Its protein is CSAHPLAGEETQYF.

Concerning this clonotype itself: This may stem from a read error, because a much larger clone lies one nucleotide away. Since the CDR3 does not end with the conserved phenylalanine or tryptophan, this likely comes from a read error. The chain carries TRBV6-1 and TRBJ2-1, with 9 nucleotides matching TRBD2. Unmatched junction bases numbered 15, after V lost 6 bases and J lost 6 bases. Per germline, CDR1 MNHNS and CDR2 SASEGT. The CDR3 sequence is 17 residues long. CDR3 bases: TGTGCCAGCAGCCCCCGGGGGGTAGCGGGGGCCTTCAATGAGCAGTTCGTC. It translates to CASSPRGVAGAFNEQFV.

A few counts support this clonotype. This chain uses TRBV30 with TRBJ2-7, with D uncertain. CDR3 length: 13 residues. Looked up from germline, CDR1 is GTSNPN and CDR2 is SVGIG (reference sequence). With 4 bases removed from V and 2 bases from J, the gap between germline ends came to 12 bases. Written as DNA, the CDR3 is TGTGCCTGGAAGAAAGACGTAGCCTACGAGCAGTACTTC. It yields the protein CAWKKDVAYEQYF.

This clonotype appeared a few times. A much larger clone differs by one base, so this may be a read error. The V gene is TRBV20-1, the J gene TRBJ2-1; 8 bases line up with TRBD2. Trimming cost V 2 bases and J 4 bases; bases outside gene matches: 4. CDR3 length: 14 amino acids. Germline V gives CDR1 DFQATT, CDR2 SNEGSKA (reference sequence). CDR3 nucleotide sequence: TGCAGTGCTAGAATGAGCGGGGGTTACAATGAGCAGTTCTTC. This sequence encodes CSARMSGGYNEQFF.

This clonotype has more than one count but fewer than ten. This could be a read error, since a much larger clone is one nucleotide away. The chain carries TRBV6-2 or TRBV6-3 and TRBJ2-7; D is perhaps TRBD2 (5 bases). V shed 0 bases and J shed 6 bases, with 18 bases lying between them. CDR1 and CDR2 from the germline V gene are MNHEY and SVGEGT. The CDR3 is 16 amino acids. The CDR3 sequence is CASSYSSELTTGEQYF. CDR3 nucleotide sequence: TGTGCCAGCAGTTACTCGTCGGAACTGACTACCGGCGAGCAGTACTTC.

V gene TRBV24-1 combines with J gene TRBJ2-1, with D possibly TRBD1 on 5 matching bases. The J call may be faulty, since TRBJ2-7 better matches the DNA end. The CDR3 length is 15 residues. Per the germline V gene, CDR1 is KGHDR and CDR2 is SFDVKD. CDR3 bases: TGTGCCACCAGTGATATCCAGGGCTCCTACAATGAGCAGTACTTC. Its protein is CATSDIQGSYNEQYF.

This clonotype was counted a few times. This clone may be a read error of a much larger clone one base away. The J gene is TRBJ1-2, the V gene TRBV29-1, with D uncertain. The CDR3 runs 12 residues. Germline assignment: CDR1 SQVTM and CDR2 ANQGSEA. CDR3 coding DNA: TGCAGCGTTGAAGAGGGTAACTATGGCCACACCTTC. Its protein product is CSVEEGNYGHTF.